Below are 28 T cell receptor beta chains sequenced from a single sample in a study of cytomegalovirus exposure and HLA in healthy donors (dated by TCRdb to about 2017). The library was built by means of the immunoSEQ multiplex PCR assay. For the multiplex PCR, a mixture combining 60 forward primers for TCR Vbeta segments and 13 reverse primers for TCR Jbeta segments was used. TCRdb obtained this table from immuneACCESS and retained in-frame rearrangements with V and J assigned. These tables miss some clones; where compared with another copy, unresolved V genes account for less than half of the shortfall, and the remainder is unexplained. The table for this sample lists about 140,000 clones; 78% of them were counted only once. The biggest ten clones account for roughly 3% of the sample. The sequenced sample consisted of PBMCs. All receptors derive from a male donor in good health and CMV-seronegative.

V usage is TRBV6-4 and J usage is TRBJ2-1, with 12 bases aligning to TRBD2. The J segment lost 8 bases and the V segment lost 6 bases, leaving 8 bases of the junction unmatched. CDR3 length: 15 amino acids. Germline-derived CDR1 and CDR2 are MRHNA and SNTAGT. The CDR3 bases are TGTGCCAGCAGCAGACTAGCGGGAGCTCTGCATGAGCAGTTCTTC. It translates to CASSRLAGALHEQFF.

This clone was seen only once. The chain couples TRBV29-1 to TRBJ1-1, with unresolved D. The CDR3 contains 15 residues. Trimming stripped 6 bases from V and 0 bases from J, with 17 bases between. Germline assignment: CDR1 SQVTM and CDR2 ANQGSEA. CDR3 residues: CSVTRFFGMNTEAFF. In DNA, the CDR3 is TGCAGCGTGACGCGGTTCTTCGGCATGAACACTGAAGCTTTCTTT. The full variable domain, completed using reference TRBV29-1 and TRBJ1-1, is SAVISQKPSRDICQRGTSLTIQCQVDSQVTMMFWYRQQPGQSLTLIATANQGSEATYESGFVIDKFPISRPNLTFSTLTVSNMSPEDSSIYLCSVTRFFGMNTEAFFGQGTRLTVV.

The rearrangement joins TRBV18 to TRBJ1-2; D possibly corresponds to TRBD1 (5 bases). Trimming pared 3 bases from V and 2 bases from J, leaving 7 bases between. Germline V gene data show CDR1 as KGHSH and CDR2 as LQKENI. The CDR3 has 13 amino acids. CDR3 residues: CASSPDNNYGYTF. The CDR3 DNA is TGTGCCAGCTCACCGGACAACAACTATGGCTACACCTTC.

The chain recombines TRBV10-3 with TRBJ2-7; 12 nucleotides align to TRBD1. Germline V CDR1 and CDR2: ENHRY, SYGVKD. CDR3 size: 15 residues. The V and J ends lost 4 bases and 6 bases, in that order; junction bases with no gene match: 7. This CDR3 reads CAISGPGTGGSEQYF. As DNA, the CDR3 is TGTGCCATCAGTGGCCCCGGGACAGGGGGCAGCGAGCAGTACTTC.

The V gene is TRBV30, the J gene TRBJ1-2, with TRBD1 matching over 12 bases. Trimming took 1 base from V and 4 from J; bases not matched to a gene: 7. This CDR3 has 16 amino acids. CDR1 is GTSNPN and CDR2 is SVGIG in the germline V gene (reference sequence). CDR3 nucleotides: TGTGCCTGGAGTGGCGGGACAGGGGGCTTTAGCTATGGCTACACCTTC. It is translated as CAWSGGTGGFSYGYTF.

The chain recombines TRBV19 with TRBJ2-3, with no clear D. CDR3 length: 14 residues. Looked up from germline, CDR1 is LNHDA and CDR2 is SQIVND (reference sequence). V lost 9 bases and J lost 2, with 15 bases in between. This chain's CDR3 is CASSPTIITDTQYF. The CDR3 DNA is TGTGCCAGCTCCCCTACTATTATCACAGATACGCAGTATTTT.

J is TRBJ2-7 and V is TRBV29-1; D may be TRBD1 (6 bases). This CDR3 contains 14 residues. The germline CDR1 and CDR2 sequences are SQVTM and ANQGSEA. V was trimmed by 6 bases and J by 2 bases, leaving 17 bases between them. This CDR3 reads CSVTVLDSPYEQYF. The CDR3 coding sequence is TGCAGCGTCACGGTGCTGGACAGCCCCTACGAGCAGTACTTC.

J is TRBJ2-2 and V is TRBV6-1; 8 bases are a match to TRBD1. Germline CDR1 and CDR2: MNHNS and SASEGT. This CDR3 comprises 14 residues. Trimming took 8 bases from V and 0 from J; bases not matched to a gene: 2. The CDR3 loop is CASGQGTNTGELFF. The CDR3 nucleotides read TGTGCCAGCGGACAGGGCACGAACACCGGGGAGCTGTTTTTT.

In this sample, this clone turned up once. This chain joins TRBV21-1 and TRBJ2-7; the D call TRBD1 from the table was never checked on the DNA. TRBV21-1 is assigned pseudogene status. This CDR3 has 14 amino acids. The CDR3: CASSNGQGTYEQYF. The CDR3 DNA is TGTGCCAGCAGCAACGGACAGGGAACCTACGAGCAGTACTTC.

This clone came up a few times. The gene calls are TRBV14 and TRBJ2-1; the match to TRBD2 covers 9 bases. The CDR3 sequence is 17 residues long. CDR1 and CDR2 (germline): SGHDN, FVKESK. The junction had 9 bases not matched to a gene; V was cut back by 2 bases and J by 4 bases. CDR3 in DNA: TGTGCCAGCAGCCAACGTAGGATAAGCGGGGGGTACAATGAGCAGTTCTTC. Amino acids: CASSQRRISGGYNEQFF.

The J gene is TRBJ2-3, the V gene TRBV9; 10 bases map to TRBD2. Germline V lookup: CDR1 SGDLS, CDR2 YYNGEE. The CDR3 totals 14 residues. The trim removed 4 bases at V and 4 bases at J, leaving 3 bases unmatched. DNA of the CDR3: TGTGCCAGCAGCCCCCTAGCGGGGGCAGATACGCAGTATTTT. Translating it yields CASSPLAGADTQYF.

This clone was seen a few times. The chain is built from TRBV4-3 and TRBJ2-7; 7 nucleotides align to TRBD1. This CDR3 contains 14 residues. Trimming removed 3 bases from V and 0 bases from J; junction bases left unmatched: 2. Germline V gives CDR1 LGHNA, CDR2 YSLEER. The CDR3 DNA sequence: TGCGCCAGCAGCCAGTACAGGGGCTCCTACGAGCAGTACTTC. This codes for CASSQYRGSYEQYF.

This clone was found a few times. The V call is TRBV5-6, the J call TRBJ2-5, with no clear D. With the DNA end fitting TRBJ2-7 better, the J assignment may be wrong. The CDR3 runs to 13 residues. From germline, CDR1 is SGHDT and CDR2 YYEEEE. The CDR3, as DNA: TGTGCCAGCAGCTTGGTTAATAGCTACGAGCAGTACTTC. Its translation is CASSLVNSYEQYF.

This clone was picked up a small number of times. This chain connects TRBV28 to TRBJ2-7, with D perhaps matching TRBD2 (5 bases). V lost 2 bases and J 4 bases, leaving 18 bases between the germline ends. The CDR3 has 16 residues. Germline CDR1 MDHEN, CDR2 SYDVKM. CDR3 loop: CASSLEGSLDRYEQYF. The DNA of the CDR3 is TGTGCCAGCAGTTTAGAAGGGAGCCTGGATAGGTACGAGCAGTACTTC. The full variable domain, with the rest looked up from reference TRBV28 and TRBJ2-7, is DVKVTQSSRYLVKRTGEKVFLECVQDMDHENMFWYRQDPGLGLRLIYFSYDVKMKEKGDIPEGYSVSREKKERFSLILESASTNQTSMYLCASSLEGSLDRYEQYFGPGTRLTVT.

This chain links TRBV5-1 with TRBJ2-7; TRBD2 is a possible D gene (5 bases). The V gene lost 4 bases and the J gene lost 6 bases, with 14 bases spanning the gap. The CDR3 sequence is 13 residues long. Per the germline V gene, CDR1 is SGHRS and CDR2 is YFSETQ. This chain's CDR3 is CASSPPSAGEQYF. The CDR3, as DNA: TGCGCCAGCAGCCCCCCCTCGGCGGGCGAGCAGTACTTC.

The chain has TRBV29-1 and TRBJ1-1; the match to TRBD1 covers 7 bases. The CDR3 runs to 14 residues. The ends lost 7 bases at V and 0 bases at J; junction bases unmatched: 8. Germline V gene data show CDR1 as SQVTM and CDR2 as ANQGSEA. CDR3 loop: CSAVLGQLNTEAFF. CDR3 sequence (DNA): TGCAGCGCCGTATTGGGACAGTTGAACACTGAAGCTTTCTTT.

V gene TRBV7-8 combines with J gene TRBJ2-3; 7 bases match TRBD2. The germline CDR1 and CDR2 sequences are SGHVS and FQNEAQ. The CDR3 is 17 amino acids. V lost 6 bases and J lost 1; bases outside the gene matches: 13. Here the CDR3 reads CASSWAGGDYGTDTQYF. CDR3 bases: TGTGCCAGCAGTTGGGCGGGTGGGGACTACGGCACAGATACGCAGTATTTT.

This chain joins TRBV21-1 and TRBJ1-2; the table's D call, TRBD1, was not checked against the DNA. TRBV21-1 is classified as a pseudogene. The CDR3 is 14 amino acids. As DNA, the CDR3 is TGTGCCAGCAGCACTCCGGGACAGGGGACAGGCTACACCTTC. Translating gives CASSTPGQGTGYTF.

The chain couples TRBV2 to TRBJ2-3, with 8 bases aligning to TRBD2. Germline V CDR1 and CDR2: SNHLY, FYNNEI. CDR3 size: 23 residues. V shed 2 bases, J shed 0 bases, and the junction held 25 bases outside the gene matches. The CDR3 nucleotides are TGTGCCAGCAGTGAATACTGGGGGGCGGGAGGCCAAATTACATCTGCTAGCACAGATACGCAGTATTTT. It translates to CASSEYWGAGGQITSASTDTQYF.

The V call is TRBV27, the J call TRBJ2-3, with D possibly TRBD1 on 6 matching bases. This CDR3 has 14 amino acids. V was clipped by 8 bases and J by 0 bases, with 12 bases between them. Germline-derived CDR1 and CDR2 are MNHEY and SMNVEV (reference sequence). The CDR3 sequence: CASLDRSSTDTQYF. The CDR3 DNA reads as TGTGCCAGCCTGGACAGATCTAGCACAGATACGCAGTATTTT.

The chain carries TRBV9 and TRBJ2-6, with D unresolved. This CDR3 is built from 14 residues. CDR1 and CDR2 (germline): SGDLS, YYNGEE. Trimming took off 8 bases at V and 4 bases at J, with 13 bases between the two ends. The CDR3 nucleotides read TGTGCCAGTAGGTCGGCGGCCGGGGCCAACGTCCTGACTTTC. Translated: CASRSAAGANVLTF.

This chain uses TRBV18 with TRBJ1-2; possible D gene TRBD1, 5 bases. This CDR3 is 12 amino acids long. CDR1 is KGHSH and CDR2 is LQKENI in the germline V gene. V was shortened by 0 bases and J by 13 bases, with 12 bases between the two germline ends. In nucleotides, the CDR3 is TGTGCCAGCTCACCACCCCAAGGAGGGGTCACCTTC. It translates to CASSPPQGGVTF.

J is TRBJ1-1 and V is TRBV30, with D maybe TRBD1 (6 bases). V was cut by 5 bases and J by 1 base, with 11 bases left in between. CDR1 and CDR2 (germline): GTSNPN, SVGIG (reference sequence). This CDR3 is built from 13 residues. CDR3 sequence (DNA): TGTGCCTGGGACAGGAGGCAGAACACTGAAGCTTTCTTT. It encodes CAWDRRQNTEAFF.

J is TRBJ2-7 and V is TRBV27; possibly TRBD2 for D (5 bases). With 4 bases removed from V and 2 bases from J, the gap between germline ends came to 15 bases. The CDR3 runs to 15 residues. CDR1 is MNHEY and CDR2 is SMNVEV in the germline V gene (reference sequence). CDR3 loop: CASSSRGRWTYEQYF. CDR3 in DNA: TGTGCCAGCAGTTCCCGGGGAAGGTGGACCTACGAGCAGTACTTC.

The chain carries TRBV6-5 and TRBJ2-5; maybe TRBD2 (5 bases). The CDR3 consists of 15 residues. Looked up from germline, CDR1 is MNHEY and CDR2 is SVGAGI. Trimming took off 2 bases at V and 5 bases at J, with 15 bases between the two ends. The CDR3 here is CASSYRYPTGETQYF. CDR3 DNA sequence: TGTGCCAGCAGTTACCGATACCCAACGGGGGAGACCCAGTACTTC.

The genes are TRBV5-1 and TRBJ2-1; TRBD1 is a possible D gene (6 bases). Trimming removed 4 bases at V and 8 bases at J, with 19 bases between. CDR1 is SGHRS and CDR2 is YFSETQ in the germline V gene. This CDR3 contains 15 residues. CDR3 sequence: CASSLPQGIDDEQFF. As DNA, the CDR3 is TGCGCCAGCAGCCTACCACAGGGTATTGACGATGAGCAGTTCTTC.

The chain uses TRBV5-1 and TRBJ2-7; possible D gene TRBD2, 6 bases. From germline, CDR1 is SGHRS and CDR2 YFSETQ. Trimming took off 4 bases at V and 2 bases at J, with 16 bases between the two ends. This CDR3 has 15 amino acids. The CDR3 region is CASSHSGLGTYEQYF. The CDR3 bases are TGCGCCAGCAGCCATTCGGGACTGGGGACCTACGAGCAGTACTTC.

J is TRBJ2-7 and V is TRBV5-1; D is possibly TRBD1 (6 bases). Trimming removed 2 bases from V and 0 bases from J, with 15 bases in between. Germline V gives CDR1 SGHRS, CDR2 YFSETQ. The CDR3 length is 16 residues. The CDR3 coding sequence is TGCGCCAGCAGCTTAACAGGGTTGGGAGTCTCCTACGAGCAGTACTTC. This sequence encodes CASSLTGLGVSYEQYF.